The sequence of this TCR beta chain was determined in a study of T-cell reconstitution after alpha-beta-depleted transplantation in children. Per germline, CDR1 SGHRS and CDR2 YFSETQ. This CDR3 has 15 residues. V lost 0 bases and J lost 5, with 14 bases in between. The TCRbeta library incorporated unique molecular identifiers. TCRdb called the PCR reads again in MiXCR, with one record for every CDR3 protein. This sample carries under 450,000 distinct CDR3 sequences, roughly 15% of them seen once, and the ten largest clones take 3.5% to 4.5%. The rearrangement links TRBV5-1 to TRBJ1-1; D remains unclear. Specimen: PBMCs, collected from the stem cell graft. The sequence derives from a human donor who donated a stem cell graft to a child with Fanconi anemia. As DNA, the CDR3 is TGCGCCAGCAGCTTGGCTGGGGTTAGCGAAACTGAAGCTTTCTTT. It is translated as CASSLAGVSETEAFF.